This entry lists 27 T cell receptor beta chains sequenced from one sample in a study of post-analysis software for immune sequencing data. Presence of unique molecular identifiers characterized the TCR beta cDNA libraries. From the PCR reads, TCRdb called clonotypes with MiXCR, one entry per CDR3 protein. The top ten clones hold 3% to 3.5% of a sample with under 200,000 distinct CDR3 sequences, around 29% of them seen once. Study findings and constraints: Roughly 5 TRBV segments occurring more often in patients than controls included TRBV5-6, TRBV5-1 and TRBV20-1.

For these TCRs, the target antigens are not known. The specimen was blood. All receptors come from a girl aged 2 to 17 with multiple sclerosis.

Here the CDR3 DNA reads TGTGCCAGCAGCGTAGGTTCTCCGCGGGGGCATAATTCACCCCTCCACTTT. Translation: CASSVGSPRGHNSPLHF. The genes are TRBV9 and TRBJ1-6, with D tentatively TRBD1 (6 bases). Germline CDR1 is SGDLS and CDR2 is YYNGEE. CDR3 size: 17 residues. V lost 0 bases to trimming and J lost 5 bases, with 15 bases between them.

This clonotype appeared a few times. The rearrangement uses TRBV5-1 and TRBJ2-3; possible D gene TRBD2, 6 bases. This CDR3 is built from 16 residues. Germline CDR1 is SGHRS and CDR2 is YFSETQ. Trimming cost V 2 bases and J 1 base, with 14 bases left between them. DNA of the CDR3: TGCGCCAGCAGCTTACCTGCGGGGATTGGCACAGATACGCAGTATTTT. It yields the protein CASSLPAGIGTDTQYF.

This clonotype has a count of ten or more. V usage is TRBV12-3 or TRBV12-4 and J usage is TRBJ2-5; no definite D call. Between the trimmed V and J ends, which lost 3 bases and 1 base, there was a span of 12 bases. CDR3 length: 15 amino acids. Here the CDR3 reads CASSFWAEPQETQYF. The CDR3 nucleotides are TGTGCCAGCAGTTTCTGGGCGGAGCCCCAAGAGACCCAGTACTTC.

This clonotype came up a few times. The chain joins TRBV3-1 to TRBJ2-7; TRBD2 matches at 13 bases. Germline V lookup: CDR1 LGHDT, CDR2 YNNKEL (reference sequence). The V gene end was trimmed by 4 bases and the J gene end by 5 bases; junction bases not matched to a gene: 11. This CDR3 contains 17 residues. The CDR3 DNA reads as TGTGCCAGCAGCCCCAGGACTAGCGGGAGCGATATGGACGAGCAGTACTTC. Protein: CASSPRTSGSDMDEQYF.

This clonotype was observed at least ten times. This rearrangement joins TRBV29-1 to TRBJ2-1; 10 nucleotides agree with TRBD2. Germline assignment: CDR1 SQVTM and CDR2 ANQGSEA. After removal of 3 bases from V and 8 bases from J, the junction contained 7 bases not matched to a gene. The CDR3 is 14 residues long. The CDR3: CSVDASGRGYEQFF. The CDR3 nucleotides are TGCAGCGTTGACGCCAGCGGGAGGGGTTATGAGCAGTTCTTC.

V is TRBV12-3 or TRBV12-4 and J is TRBJ2-2; TRBD2 agrees at 15 bases. The CDR3 runs 17 residues. The V gene end was trimmed by 4 bases and the J gene end by 2 bases; junction bases not matched to a gene: 2. The CDR3 bases are TGTGCCAGCAGTTGGGGACTAGCGGGGGGAAACACCGGGGAGCTGTTTTTT. Amino acid sequence: CASSWGLAGGNTGELFF.

This clonotype has only a few counts. This chain uses TRBV7-3 with TRBJ2-1; D not resolved. Germline CDR1 SGHTA, CDR2 FQGTGA. The CDR3 spans 14 residues. Trimming took 2 bases from V and 8 from J, leaving 13 bases between them. The CDR3 DNA reads TGTGCCAGCAGCTTATTGCCGGGTGGGGATGAGCAGTTCTTC. Protein product: CASSLLPGGDEQFF.

The table lists this clonotype with many counts. The genes are TRBV7-6 and TRBJ2-7; no clear D. Trimming cost V 4 bases and J 6 bases, with 10 bases left between them. Looked up from germline, CDR1 is SGHVS and CDR2 is FNYEAQ. The CDR3 consists of 12 residues. The DNA for the CDR3 is TGTGCCAGCAGCTGGATTGGGCCCGAGCAGTACTTC. Protein sequence: CASSWIGPEQYF.

There are many counts of this clonotype. The CDR3 region is CASRNSGRNEQYF. CDR3 sequence (DNA): TGTGCCAGCAGAAATAGCGGGAGAAACGAGCAGTACTTC. The chain couples TRBV28 to TRBJ2-7, with 9 bases aligning to TRBD2. This CDR3 contains 13 residues. CDR1 is MDHEN and CDR2 is SYDVKM in the germline V gene. The ends lost 6 bases at V and 5 bases at J; junction bases unmatched: 5.

The rearrangement joins TRBV28 to TRBJ1-2; possible D gene TRBD1, 6 bases. This CDR3 is 12 amino acids long. Trimming removed 8 bases from V and 4 bases from J, with 11 bases in between. The germline CDR1 and CDR2 sequences are MDHEN and SYDVKM. CDR3 amino acids: CASLGRGYGYTF. The CDR3 nucleotides read TGTGCCAGCCTGGGCAGGGGCTATGGCTACACCTTC.

This clonotype showed up just a few times. The rearrangement uses TRBV13 and TRBJ1-5; D remains ambiguous. Deletions cut 0 bases from V and 2 bases from J, with 8 bases between. Germline V gene data show CDR1 as PRHDT and CDR2 as FYEKMQ (reference sequence). The CDR3 has 15 amino acids. Here the CDR3 reads CASSLGGFGNQPQHF. Here the CDR3 DNA reads TGTGCCAGCAGCTTAGGAGGGTTTGGCAATCAGCCCCAGCATTTT.

The gene calls are TRBV20-1 and TRBJ2-3; 13 bases align to TRBD2. V lost 0 bases to trimming and J lost 8 bases; unmatched junction nucleotides: 8. CDR3 length equals 16 residues. CDR1 DFQATT and CDR2 SNEGSKA come from the germline V gene (reference sequence). The CDR3 reads CSARDGGLAGEPTQYF. The CDR3 DNA reads TGCAGTGCTAGAGATGGAGGACTAGCGGGGGAACCTACGCAGTATTTT.

This clonotype was detected many times. The chain couples TRBV4-1 to TRBJ1-5; perhaps TRBD1 as D (5 bases). CDR3 length: 16 residues. Germline V gene lookup returns CDR1 MGHRA and CDR2 YSYEKL. With 0 bases removed from V and 0 bases from J, the gap between germline ends came to 9 bases. The CDR3 nucleotides are TGCGCCAGCAGCCAAGATTCGACAGTTAGCAATCAGCCCCAGCATTTT. Protein product: CASSQDSTVSNQPQHF.

The CDR3 nucleotides are TGTGCCAGCAGTACACGCGGGACTAGATCGTTCTTC. It is translated as CASSTRGTRSFF. This chain links TRBV12-3 or TRBV12-4 with TRBJ2-1, with 8 bases matching TRBD2. This CDR3 contains 12 residues. The junction had 9 bases not matched to a gene; V was cut back by 5 bases and J by 15 bases.

For this clonotype: A much larger clonotype is one base distant, so this may be a read error. This rearrangement joins TRBV20-1 to TRBJ2-5, with unresolved D. CDR3 length equals 13 residues. From germline, CDR1 is DFQATT and CDR2 SNEGSKA (reference sequence). With 4 bases removed from V and 1 base from J, the gap between germline ends came to 10 bases. This CDR3 reads CSAIDMFQETQYF. Here the CDR3 DNA reads TGCAGTGCTATTGACATGTTCCAAGAGACCCAGTACTTC.

The V call is TRBV7-9, the J call TRBJ1-2; the D is unclear. V lost 2 bases, J lost 13 bases, and 17 bases lay in between. Looked up from germline, CDR1 is SEHNR and CDR2 is FQNEAQ (reference sequence). There are 13 residues in the CDR3. The CDR3 sequence: CASSLSQRRLPTF. In nucleotides, the CDR3 is TGTGCCAGCAGCTTAAGTCAAAGACGGCTCCCCACCTTC.

The chain has TRBV28 and TRBJ1-2, with TRBD1 identical over 9 bases. In germline, CDR1 is MDHEN, CDR2 SYDVKM. After removal of 4 bases from V and 2 bases from J, the junction contained 5 bases not matched to a gene. There are 15 residues in the CDR3. In DNA form, the CDR3 reads TGTGCCAGCAGTTCCGGACAGGGGCGCAACTATGGCTACACCTTC. It yields the protein CASSSGQGRNYGYTF.

This clonotype was seen ten or more times. V is TRBV28 and J is TRBJ2-3; no clear D. The CDR3 contains 15 residues. Between the trimmed V and J ends, which lost 6 bases and 1 base, there was a span of 14 bases. Germline loops: CDR1 MDHEN, CDR2 SYDVKM. The CDR3 here is CASSSPRLGTDTQYF. The DNA of the CDR3 is TGTGCCAGCAGCTCCCCTAGGTTGGGCACAGATACGCAGTATTTT.

The chain recombines TRBV7-2 with TRBJ2-2; D not resolved. CDR1 is SGHTA, CDR2 FQGNSA, per germline. This CDR3 has 17 residues. The germline V and J ends were trimmed by 3 bases and 4 bases, with 18 bases remaining between them. CDR3 in amino acids: CASSFVGSLVSTGELFF. In DNA, the CDR3 is TGTGCCAGCAGCTTTGTAGGGTCCCTAGTGAGCACCGGGGAGCTGTTTTTT.

The gene calls are TRBV28 and TRBJ2-7, with TRBD2 as a possible D gene (6 bases). CDR1 and CDR2 (germline): MDHEN, SYDVKM. The CDR3 has 16 residues. The V end was cut by 6 bases, the J end by 2 bases, with 20 bases between. The CDR3 loop reads CASRPSAGKGPYEQYF. Written as DNA, the CDR3 is TGTGCCAGCAGACCTTCTGCGGGAAAGGGGCCCTACGAGCAGTACTTC.

This clonotype has at least ten counts. The rearrangement joins TRBV7-6 to TRBJ2-5; TRBD2 might be the D (7 bases). V was shortened by 2 bases and J by 5 bases, with 18 bases between the two germline ends. Germline V gene data show CDR1 as SGHVS and CDR2 as FNYEAQ. This CDR3 comprises 16 residues. This CDR3 is CASSLNTGGGGETQYF. Written as DNA, the CDR3 is TGTGCCAGCAGCTTAAACACGGGAGGAGGGGGGGAGACCCAGTACTTC.

The chain carries TRBV12-3 or TRBV12-4 and TRBJ1-4, with 7 bases aligning to TRBD1. J lost 7 bases, V lost 5 bases, and 4 bases had no gene match. The CDR3 length is 13 residues. The CDR3 DNA reads as TGTGCCAGCAGTCAAAACAGGGGTGAAAAACTGTTTTTT. As protein: CASSQNRGEKLFF.

This chain links TRBV28 with TRBJ2-1; 8 bases align to TRBD2. The CDR3 is 17 residues long. CDR1 MDHEN and CDR2 SYDVKM come from the germline V gene. The V gene end was trimmed by 3 bases and the J gene end by 2 bases; junction bases not matched to a gene: 9. The CDR3 coding sequence is TGTGCCAGCAGTTTCGGTAGCGGGACAAGCCCCTACAATGAGCAGTTCTTC. Residues: CASSFGSGTSPYNEQFF.

Ten or more counts support this clonotype. This sequence joins TRBV5-1 and TRBJ2-7; D possibly matches TRBD1 or TRBD2 (5 bases each). V dropped 4 bases and J dropped 0 bases, with 14 bases sitting between them. Germline CDR1 reads SGHRS; CDR2 reads YFSETQ. CDR3 size: 15 residues. CDR3 coding DNA: TGCGCCAGCAGCCCCGGGACGGCAAGCTCCTACGAGCAGTACTTC. This encodes CASSPGTASSYEQYF. The full variable domain, rest sourced from reference TRBV5-1 and TRBJ2-7, is KAGVTQTPRYLIKTRGQQVTLSCSPISGHRSVSWYQQTPGQGLQFLFEYFSETQRNKGNFPGRFSGRQFSNSRSEMNVSTLELGDSALYLCASSPGTASSYEQYFGPGTRLTVT.

In its sample, this clonotype was seen many times. This chain connects TRBV6-5 to TRBJ2-1; TRBD2 matches 10 bases. V was clipped by 3 bases and J by 1 base; unmatched bases: 15. The CDR3 length is 20 residues. The germline V gene encodes CDR1 MNHEY and CDR2 SVGAGI. The CDR3 bases are TGTGCCAGCAGTTATCGTATTGGTGTGCTAGCGGGAGAGTCCTACAATGAGCAGTTCTTC. Translating it yields CASSYRIGVLAGESYNEQFF.

This clonotype turned up a few times. This chain joins TRBV12-3 or TRBV12-4 and TRBJ1-3; tentatively, D is TRBD1 (5 bases). V was shortened by 6 bases and J by 1 base, with 10 bases between the two germline ends. The CDR3 contains 14 residues. CDR3 coding DNA: TGTGCCAGCAGGCCGGGGACTTCTGGAAACACCATATATTTT. Residues: CASRPGTSGNTIYF.

This clonotype came up many times. The chain combines TRBV20-1 with TRBJ1-2; 7 positions match TRBD1. The CDR3 has 16 amino acids. The V gene's germline CDR1 is DFQATT and CDR2 SNEGSKA (reference sequence). The ends lost 0 bases at V and 4 bases at J; junction bases unmatched: 11. CDR3 sequence: CSARDRRQGEGYGYTF. For the CDR3, the DNA is TGCAGTGCTAGAGATCGTAGACAGGGAGAAGGCTATGGCTACACCTTC.